This T cell receptor (beta chain) was identified in a study of T cell changes during pregnancy in multiple sclerosis. Generated by immunoSEQ multiplex PCR, the TCRdb table keeps only in-frame clones and is missing some. The profile shows 60,000 to 85,000 clones, roughly 94% of them singletons. This TCR was sampled from a female donor in good health, enrolled as a control in a pregnancy study. This sample comprised peripheral blood, obtained in the second trimester of pregnancy.

The CDR3 region is CASSLIGGEQFF. Written as DNA, the CDR3 is TGTGCCAGCAGTCTAATAGGGGGTGAGCAGTTCTTC. The genes are TRBV7-9 and TRBJ2-1; D possibly corresponds to TRBD1 (6 bases). Germline CDR1 reads SEHNR; CDR2 reads FQNEAQ (reference sequence). Trimming removed 6 bases at V and 9 bases at J, with 12 bases between. The CDR3 covers 12 residues. Full variable domain (remainder filled in from reference TRBV7-9 and TRBJ2-1): DTGVSQNPRHKITKRGQNVTFRCDPISEHNRLYWYRQTLGQGPEFLTYFQNEAQLEKSRLLSDRFSAERPKGSFSTLEIQRTEQGDSAMYLCASSLIGGEQFFGPGTRLTVL.